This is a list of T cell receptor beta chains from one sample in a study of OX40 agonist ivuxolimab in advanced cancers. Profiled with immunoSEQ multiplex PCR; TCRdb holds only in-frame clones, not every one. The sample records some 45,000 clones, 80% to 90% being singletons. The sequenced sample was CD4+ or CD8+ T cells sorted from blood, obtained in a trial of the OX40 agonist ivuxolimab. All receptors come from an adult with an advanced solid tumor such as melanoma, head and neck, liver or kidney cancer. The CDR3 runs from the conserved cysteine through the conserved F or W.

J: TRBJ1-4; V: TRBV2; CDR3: CASKSTATNEKLFF
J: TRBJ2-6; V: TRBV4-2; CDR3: CASSYSTSSGANVLTF
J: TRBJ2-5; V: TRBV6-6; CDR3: CASSYSGTGNETQYF
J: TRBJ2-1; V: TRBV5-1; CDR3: CASSSDGGVGEQFF
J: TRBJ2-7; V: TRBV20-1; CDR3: CSASGELEQYF
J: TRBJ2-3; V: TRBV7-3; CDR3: CASTLDSTDTQYF
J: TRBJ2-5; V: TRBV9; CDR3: CASSVGLAGIQETQYF
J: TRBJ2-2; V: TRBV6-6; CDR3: CASSPSPPWGGELFF
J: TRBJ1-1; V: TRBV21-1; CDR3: CASSPSPTAGNTEAFF
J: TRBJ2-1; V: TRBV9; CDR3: CASSVGWGAYNEQFF
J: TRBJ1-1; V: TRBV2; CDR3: CASQRDTTSPSAFF
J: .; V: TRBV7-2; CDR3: CASSPGVRYEQYF
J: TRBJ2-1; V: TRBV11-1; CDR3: CASSLPKAGGPGYNEQFF
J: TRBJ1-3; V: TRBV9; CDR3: CASSVAFGQASSGNTIYF
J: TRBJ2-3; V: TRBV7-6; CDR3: CASSWGQGASTDTQYF
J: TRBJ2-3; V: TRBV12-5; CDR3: CASGPGVGGADTQYF
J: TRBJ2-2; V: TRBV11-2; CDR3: CASTTVNRLEELFF
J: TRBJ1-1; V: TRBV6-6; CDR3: CASSYTNQVNTEAFF
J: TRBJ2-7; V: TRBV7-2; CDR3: CASSLMPDSYEQYF
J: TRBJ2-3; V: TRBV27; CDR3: CASSSPPSLAGGPEDTQYF
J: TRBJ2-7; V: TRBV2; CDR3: CASSEWWAIEQYF
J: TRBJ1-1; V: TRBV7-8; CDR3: CASSLPDSSAFF
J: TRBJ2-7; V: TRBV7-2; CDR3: CASSLARDRNEQYF
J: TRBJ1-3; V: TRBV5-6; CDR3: CASSLEPGVAGNTIYF
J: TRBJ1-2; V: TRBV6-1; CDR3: CASTLDRGPNYGYTF
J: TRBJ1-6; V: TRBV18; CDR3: CASSLDGSSYNSPLHF
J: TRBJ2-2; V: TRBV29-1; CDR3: CSVRRGADGELFF
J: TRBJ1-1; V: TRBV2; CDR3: CASSNKRDTEAFF
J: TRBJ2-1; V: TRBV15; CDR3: CATSTYNEQFF
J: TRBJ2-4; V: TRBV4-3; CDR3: CASSQGTSGTKNIQYF
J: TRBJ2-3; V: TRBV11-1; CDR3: CASSSSPGLGKDTQYF
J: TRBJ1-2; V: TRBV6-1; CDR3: CASSEDPAGALYGYTF
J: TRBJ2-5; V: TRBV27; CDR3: CASSLGKEGGSQETQYF
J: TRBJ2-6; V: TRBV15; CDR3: CATSRDLGTGSSGANVLTF
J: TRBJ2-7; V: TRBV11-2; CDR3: CASSAGGLMGATYEQYF
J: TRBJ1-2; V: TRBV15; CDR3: CATRRTGGSTVGYTF
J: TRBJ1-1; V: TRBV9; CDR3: CASSVGGGLLPPFF
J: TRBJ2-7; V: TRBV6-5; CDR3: CASSYSLAGAYEQYF
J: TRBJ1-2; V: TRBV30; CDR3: CAWIPTPGLYGYTF
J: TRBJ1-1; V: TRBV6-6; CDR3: CASSYWTGENTEAFF
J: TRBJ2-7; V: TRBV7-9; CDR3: CASSEQGIYEQYF
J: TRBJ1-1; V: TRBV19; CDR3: CASSSDRENTEAFF
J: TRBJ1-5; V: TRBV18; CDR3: CASSDLHSNQPQHF
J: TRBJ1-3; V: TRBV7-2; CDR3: CASRVWGSGNTIYF
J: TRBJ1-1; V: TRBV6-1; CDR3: CASSKNWGDTEAFF
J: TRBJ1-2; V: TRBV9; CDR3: CASSVAREGPNYGYTF
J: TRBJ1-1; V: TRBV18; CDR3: CASSPGQGYGNTEAFF
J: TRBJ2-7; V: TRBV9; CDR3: CASSIRDSTYEQYF
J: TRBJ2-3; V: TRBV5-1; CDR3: CASSLVGQGADTQYF
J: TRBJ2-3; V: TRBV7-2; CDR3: CASSLEPGPDTQYF
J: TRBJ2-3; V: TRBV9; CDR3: CASSVASSGGTTDTQYF
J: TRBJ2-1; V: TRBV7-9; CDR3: CASSLAGLGYNEQFF
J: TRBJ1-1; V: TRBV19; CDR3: CASSPGTENTEAFF
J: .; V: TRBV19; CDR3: CAGTRPALREQYF
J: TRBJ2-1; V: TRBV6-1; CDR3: CASSGRGGGGSYNEQFF
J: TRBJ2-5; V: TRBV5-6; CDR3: CASSSLTSGGPIIQETQYF
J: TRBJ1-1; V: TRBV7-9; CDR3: CASSRTGNPEAFF
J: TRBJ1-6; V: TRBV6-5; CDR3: CASSYSLRRVGSPLHF
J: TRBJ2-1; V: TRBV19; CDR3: CASRRGSPSYNEQFF
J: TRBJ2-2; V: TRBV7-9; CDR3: CASSLEANTGELFF